This TCR beta chain was sequenced in a study of T cells in Graves' hyperthyroidism and ophthalmopathy. Study-wide context: Peripheral blood specimens were obtained at initial diagnosis, prior to any treatment.

Overall study results and limits: For ophthalmopathy, model prediction preceded onset by a median roughly 6.2 months. Separating ophthalmopathy from stable hyperthyroidism was achieved by a 13 V-J model.

The sample holds a few counts of this clonotype. Its target is unknown. TCR beta CDR3 region amplification was performed from RNA transcripts. An initial round of RT-PCR targeting the TCR CDR3 relied on the HTBI primer set. TCRdb called the multiplex PCR reads again in MiXCR, with one record for every CDR3 protein. This sample has 490,000 or so distinct CDR3 sequences, with approximately 22% found just once. Per germline, CDR1 MDHEN and CDR2 SYDVKM. The CDR3 extends over 14 amino acids. Deletions cut 3 bases from V and 7 bases from J, with 13 bases between. The source material was blood. The TCR sequence derives from a woman in her seventies with Graves' ophthalmopathy. J is TRBJ2-1 and V is TRBV28, with D perhaps matching TRBD2 (5 bases). In DNA form, the CDR3 reads TGTGCCAGCAGTTTGATTCCGGGATCAAATGAGCAGTTCTTC. Its translation is CASSLIPGSNEQFF. Together with reference TRBV28 and TRBJ2-1, the CDR3 gives the full variable domain: DVKVTQSSRYLVKRTGEKVFLECVQDMDHENMFWYRQDPGLGLRLIYFSYDVKMKEKGDIPEGYSVSREKKERFSLILESASTNQTSMYLCASSLIPGSNEQFFGPGTRLTVL.